The 8 T cell receptor beta chains below come from one sample, sequenced in a study of T-cell memory formation after mild COVID-19. Each CDR3 protein is one row after TCRdb ran MiXCR on the 5' RACE reads. The sample consists of 300,000 to 400,000 distinct CDR3 sequences, under 15% of them appearing once. Sequenced material: PBMCs or a T cell subset sorted from them (not recorded which). All receptors derive from a man younger than 35 who had mild COVID-19 (a few samples of this study predate the infection). Cell type and time point are not known.

This clonotype has at least ten counts. This chain uses TRBV24-1 with TRBJ2-3; TRBD2 matches at 7 bases. The CDR3 consists of 13 residues. The V segment lost 9 bases and the J segment 6 bases; nucleotides outside the gene matches: 8. The germline V gene has CDR1 KGHDR and CDR2 SFDVKD. This CDR3 reads CATAGTTGDTQYF. The CDR3 nucleotides read TGTGCCACCGCCGGGACTACCGGGGATACGCAGTATTTT.

The chain has TRBV9 and TRBJ2-5; 8 nucleotides match TRBD1. The CDR3 contains 17 residues. J lost 0 bases, V lost 5 bases, and 12 bases had no gene match. The germline V gene has CDR1 SGDLS and CDR2 YYNGEE. The CDR3, as DNA: TGTGCCAGCAGTCCTCCCTCAGGGGGCGTAAACCAAGAGACCCAGTACTTC. It specifies CASSPPSGGVNQETQYF.

J is TRBJ1-5 and V is TRBV4-2, with D hard to call. This CDR3 is built from 16 residues. Trimming cost V 0 bases and J 4 bases, with 13 bases left between them. Germline V gives CDR1 LGHNA, CDR2 YNFKEQ. For the CDR3, the DNA is TGTGCCAGCAGCCAAGAGGGCCAGGCGATAAATCAGCCCCAGCATTTT. This gives the protein CASSQEGQAINQPQHF.

Many counts were recorded for this clonotype. The chain carries TRBV6-5 and TRBJ1-4, with no clear D. Germline V gene sequence: CDR1 MNHEY, CDR2 SVGAGI. This CDR3 contains 13 residues. The ends were cut back, 11 bases at V and 7 bases at J, with 17 bases in the middle. CDR3 sequence (DNA): TGTGCCTCGCGGTTGGGGAGGCGTGAAAAACTGTTTTTT. Amino acids: CASRLGRREKLFF.

The V call is TRBV3-1, the J call TRBJ2-3, with a possible D match to TRBD2 (7 bases). Germline V gives CDR1 LGHDT, CDR2 YNNKEL (reference sequence). The CDR3 length is 17 residues. Between the trimmed V and J ends, which lost 2 bases and 2 bases, there was a span of 17 bases. CDR3 loop: CASSQFGGPLLTDTQYF. The CDR3 DNA sequence: TGTGCCAGCAGCCAATTCGGGGGGCCACTCCTCACAGATACGCAGTATTTT.

V is TRBV12-3 or TRBV12-4 and J is TRBJ1-5, with a weak D call TRBD1 (6 bases). Trimming shortened V by 1 base and J by 9 bases, and 13 bases separated the two germline ends. This CDR3 has 14 amino acids. CDR3 nucleotides: TGTGCCAGCAGTTTAGAACAGGGCACACGGCCCCAGCATTTT. The encoded protein is CASSLEQGTRPQHF.

At least ten counts were recorded for this clonotype. The V call is TRBV5-1, the J call TRBJ2-2; a weak D match, TRBD1 (5 bases). Germline V CDR1 and CDR2: SGHRS, YFSETQ. The V end was cut by 0 bases, the J end by 1 base, with 10 bases between. CDR3 length: 16 amino acids. The CDR3 is CASSLAAGLNTGELFF. The CDR3, as DNA: TGCGCCAGCAGCTTGGCAGCAGGGCTGAACACCGGGGAGCTGTTTTTT.

This clonotype was seen a few times. This rearrangement joins TRBV7-3 to TRBJ2-3; D not certain. The CDR3 runs to 14 residues. Deletions cut 2 bases from V and 4 bases from J, with 10 bases between. CDR1 is SGHTA, CDR2 FQGTGA, per germline. The CDR3 sequence is CASSLLPRADTQYF. CDR3 coding DNA: TGTGCCAGCAGCTTATTGCCTCGCGCAGATACGCAGTATTTT.